This record concerns one TCR beta chain sequence. Its antigen is undetermined. Germline assignment: CDR1 SNHLY and CDR2 FYNNEI. CDR3 size: 15 residues. With 7 bases removed from V and 2 bases from J, the gap between germline ends came to 15 bases. In every patient, relapse followed autologous stem cell transplantation, while exposure to brentuximab vedotin differed. Best outcomes ranged across complete response, partial response and progressive disease. These data are taken from a study of PD-1 blockade in classical Hodgkin lymphoma. Study overall: Patients in the cohort were put on intravenous nivolumab, 3 mg/kg every 2 weeks. General study results and limits: Patients newly diagnosed and complete responders had comparable baseline diversity. Why the repertoires differ is still unclear, perhaps disease activity or prior therapy.

The repertoire was sequenced with immunoSEQ multiplex PCR; TCRdb's copy has only in-frame clones and lacks some. The sample carries 90,000 to 100,000 clones, approximately 80% recorded once. This sequence joins TRBV2 and TRBJ1-5; no clear D. The sequenced sample was peripheral blood mononuclear cells (PBMCs), obtained before the second cycle of nivolumab. The clonotype was recovered from a human donor with classical Hodgkin lymphoma. In nucleotides, the CDR3 is TGTGCCAGCACCCCTTCGACGGGAGGCAATCAGCCCCAGCATTTT. This sequence encodes CASTPSTGGNQPQHF.